This T cell receptor (beta chain) derives from a study of blood T cell repertoires in COVID-19. Study details: PBMCs, B-cell-depleted T cells, or T cells were the source of the cDNA or gDNA that made up the material.

The junction had 7 bases not matched to a gene; V was cut back by 4 bases and J by 5 bases. CDR1 is SGHNT and CDR2 is YYREEE in the germline V gene (reference sequence). This CDR3 region has 14 residues. As processed by the authors: By means of reference gene primer amplification, nucleated cell counts were estimated. Some clones are missing from TCRdb's copy, which holds only in-frame ones; the method was immunoSEQ multiplex PCR. The V and J calls and clone size come from that table; D and trimming were worked out from the DNA. The table records about 200,000 clones, approximately 84% of them present only once.

The source of this sequence is a human donor with acute or convalescent COVID-19. The donor label of this sample is uncertain. The chain employs TRBV5-4 and TRBJ2-5; 8 bases are shared with TRBD2. The sequencing input was peripheral blood. The CDR3 loop reads CASSQGLAPETQYF. The CDR3 bases are TGTGCCAGCAGCCAAGGACTAGCTCCTGAGACCCAGTACTTC.